The clone carrying this TCR beta chain has a handful of counts. Its matching antigen is unknown. This sample is part of a study of early T cells in non-severe SARS-CoV-2 infection. Study information: RNA in bulk from unsorted whole blood was sequenced, and chains were unpaired. Findings and limits, study-wide: Matching with VDJdb favored anti-spike CD8 responses (missing private and CD4 specificities).

Attachment of unique molecular identifiers to individual cDNA molecules was performed. Each CDR3 protein is one row after TCRdb ran MiXCR on the 5' RACE reads. Of approximately 84,000 distinct CDR3 sequences listed, approximately 13% are singletons. The specimen was whole blood. The sequence was collected from an adult who was a healthcare worker with PCR-confirmed SARS-CoV-2 infection or an uninfected control (not recorded which).

The CDR3 region has the DNA TGTGCCAGCATCCCATTGGGCCAGGGCGTCTATGGCTACACCTTC. As protein: CASIPLGQGVYGYTF. This sequence joins TRBV7-7 and TRBJ1-2; TRBD1 might be the D (5 bases). CDR3 length equals 15 residues. Between the trimmed V and J ends, which lost 7 bases and 4 bases, there was a span of 19 bases. Germline V lookup: CDR1 SSHAT, CDR2 FNYEAQ (reference sequence).